One sample yielded the 11 T cell receptor beta chains listed below, sequenced in a study of molecular identifiers for immune sequencing clone quantification. TCRdb recomputed calls from the PCR reads with MiXCR, one row per CDR3 protein. In the table there are tens of thousands of distinct CDR3 sequences, approximately 40% of which are singletons. Input material: naive CD8+ T cells from blood, with Jurkat cell RNA spiked in. The subset: FACS-sorted CD8+CD4-CCR7+CD45RA+ naive T cells. All receptors derive from a human donor in good health. Some libraries in this study had Jurkat cell RNA spiked in.

This clonotype counts as medium-sized. This rearrangement joins TRBV28 to TRBJ2-7, with TRBD2 matching 7 bases. The CDR3 runs 18 residues. Germline lookup yields CDR1 MDHEN and CDR2 SYDVKM. The junction had 20 bases not matched to a gene; V was cut back by 3 bases and J by 6 bases. In nucleotides, the CDR3 is TGTGCCAGCAGTTTCGCGGCGGGAGCGGTATGGTTCTCGGGCGAGCAGTACTTC. Its protein is CASSFAAGAVWFSGEQYF.

On this clonotype itself: This may stem from a read error, because a much larger clone lies one nucleotide away. The V gene is TRBV18, the J gene TRBJ2-2; TRBD1 matches 9 bases. The junction had 8 bases not matched to a gene; V was cut back by 3 bases and J by 6 bases. The CDR3 length is 16 residues. Germline-derived CDR1 and CDR2 are KGHSH and LQKENI. This CDR3 is CASSPPGTGRPGELFF. The DNA for the CDR3 is TGTGCCAGCTCACCCCCTGGGACAGGGCGGCCCGGGGAGCTGTTTTTT.

A remark on this clonotype: Relative to the germline gene, one junction end is altered; a read error may explain this. The V and J genes are TRBV5-3 and TRBJ2-3, with a possible D match to TRBD2 (6 bases). TRBV5-3 is an open reading frame, and its role is uncertain. The CDR3 contains 15 residues. The CDR3: CASSLFWGGTDTQYF. The CDR3, as DNA: TGTGCCAGCAGCTTGTTCTGGGGGGGCACAGATACGCAGTATTTT.

This clonotype was seen repeatedly, ten times or more. This sequence joins TRBV7-9 and TRBJ2-3, with D perhaps being TRBD1 or TRBD2 (5 bases each). The V and J ends lost 3 bases and 6 bases respectively, with 7 bases between them. Germline loops: CDR1 SEHNR, CDR2 FQNEAQ (reference sequence). The CDR3 contains 12 residues. This CDR3 reads CASSFWGDTQYF. The CDR3 coding sequence is TGTGCCAGCAGCTTTTGGGGGGATACGCAGTATTTT.

This clonotype showed up many times. The V call is TRBV6-5, the J call TRBJ2-3, with D possibly matching TRBD2 (6 bases). The CDR3 is 13 residues long. Germline assignment: CDR1 MNHEY and CDR2 SVGAGI. The V end was cut by 8 bases, the J end by 6 bases, with 15 bases between. The CDR3 is CASGRPPQDTQYF. CDR3 bases: TGTGCCAGCGGGAGGCCACCCCAGGATACGCAGTATTTT.

About this clonotype itself: Being one base from a much bigger clone, this may be a read error. The CDR3: CASSPGQGGHEQYF. In DNA form, the CDR3 reads TGTGCCAGCAGTCCAGGACAGGGAGGCCACGAGCAGTACTTC. This chain joins TRBV28 and TRBJ2-7, with 8 positions matching TRBD1. CDR3 length: 14 amino acids. Trimming at V came to 5 bases and at J to 5 bases, leaving 8 bases not matched to a gene. Germline V CDR1 and CDR2: MDHEN, SYDVKM.

The chain has TRBV27 and TRBJ2-5; the match to TRBD1 covers 8 bases. This CDR3 has 14 amino acids. In germline, CDR1 is MNHEY, CDR2 SMNVEV (reference sequence). V lost 6 bases and J lost 4; bases outside the gene matches: 7. CDR3 DNA sequence: TGTGCCAGCAGCCCCGACAGGGGTGGAGAGACCCAGTACTTC. Protein sequence: CASSPDRGGETQYF.

This rearrangement joins TRBV11-2 to TRBJ1-1; 11 bases line up with TRBD1. Trimming cost V 6 bases and J 6 bases; bases outside gene matches: 9. CDR3 size: 15 residues. Germline lookup yields CDR1 SGHAT and CDR2 FQNNGV. This chain's CDR3 is CASSFPGQGDSEAFF. CDR3 nucleotide sequence: TGTGCCAGCAGTTTTCCGGGACAGGGGGACTCTGAAGCTTTCTTT.

This clonotype has a handful of counts. The V and J genes are TRBV24-1 and TRBJ2-1; D assignment may be TRBD1 or TRBD2 (5 bases each). Trimming left V 10 bases short and J 0 bases short, with 12 bases between. Per germline, CDR1 KGHDR and CDR2 SFDVKD. There are 14 residues in the CDR3. The CDR3 DNA follows: TGTGCCACAAGGGACCACAGCTCCTACAATGAGCAGTTCTTC. Its protein product is CATRDHSSYNEQFF.

This clonotype was seen ten or more times. The V and J genes are TRBV7-8 and TRBJ1-5; D is uncertain. Germline-derived CDR1 and CDR2 are SGHVS and FQNEAQ. This CDR3 contains 13 residues. V dropped 0 bases and J dropped 9 bases, with 9 bases sitting between them. As DNA, the CDR3 is TGTGCCAGCAGCTTAGCCCCCCTTCGGCCCCAGCATTTT. Amino acid sequence: CASSLAPLRPQHF.

The genes are TRBV27 and TRBJ2-1; D is uncertain. The germline V gene encodes CDR1 MNHEY and CDR2 SMNVEV (reference sequence). This CDR3 comprises 14 residues. Trimming stripped 8 bases from V and 0 bases from J, with 11 bases between. The CDR3: CASRPLGSYNEQFF. The CDR3 nucleotides are TGTGCCAGCCGCCCGTTGGGCTCCTACAATGAGCAGTTCTTC.